The 25 T cell receptor beta chains reported below all come from one sample, sequenced in a study of cytomegalovirus exposure and HLA in healthy donors. PCR involved 60 Vbeta and 13 Jbeta primers. TCRdb keeps only in-frame clones here, not all; method: immunoSEQ multiplex PCR. The sample includes tens of thousands of clones. Sequencing was performed on PBMCs. The receptors here all came from a middle-aged woman in good health and CMV-seronegative.

CDR3 DNA sequence: TGTGCCAGCAGCGTAGGCAGCGGGAGAGAGTTCTTC. This codes for CASSVGSGREFF. This chain joins TRBV9 and TRBJ2-1; 8 bases match TRBD2. Unmatched junction bases numbered 4, after V lost 0 bases and J lost 14 bases. Germline loops: CDR1 SGDLS, CDR2 YYNGEE. CDR3 size: 12 residues.

The V gene is TRBV28, the J gene TRBJ1-2; D uncertain. CDR1 is MDHEN and CDR2 is SYDVKM in the germline V gene. The V end lost 1 base, the J end lost 8 bases, and 14 bases lay between the germline ends. The CDR3 has 14 residues. The CDR3 protein is CASSLSVPEGGYTF. For the CDR3, the DNA is TGTGCCAGCAGTTTATCCGTTCCCGAGGGCGGCTACACCTTC.

The J gene is TRBJ2-7, the V gene TRBV28; D is ambiguous. The CDR3 sequence is 11 residues long. Per germline, CDR1 MDHEN and CDR2 SYDVKM. V dropped 9 bases and J dropped 2 bases, with 8 bases sitting between them. CDR3 region: CARSSTYEQYF. In nucleotides, the CDR3 is TGTGCCAGAAGCTCCACCTACGAGCAGTACTTC.

The chain carries TRBV10-3 and TRBJ2-2; 11 positions agree with TRBD2. After removal of 4 bases from V and 3 bases from J, the junction contained 4 bases not matched to a gene. Looked up from germline, CDR1 is ENHRY and CDR2 is SYGVKD. The CDR3 extends over 16 amino acids. The CDR3 DNA sequence: TGTGCCATCAGTGGGCTAGCGGGAGGTGACACCGGGGAGCTGTTTTTT. This encodes CAISGLAGGDTGELFF.

This chain joins TRBV30 and TRBJ2-3; D possibly corresponds to TRBD1 (6 bases). Trimming removed 0 bases at V and 6 bases at J, with 10 bases between. Germline CDR1 reads GTSNPN; CDR2 reads SVGIG (reference sequence). The CDR3 has 13 residues. This CDR3 reads CAWSVQGGDTQYF. The CDR3 nucleotides read TGTGCCTGGAGTGTACAGGGTGGTGATACGCAGTATTTT.

This sequence joins TRBV14 and TRBJ1-1; no firm D call. The CDR3 spans 11 residues. Germline V CDR1 and CDR2: SGHDN, FVKESK. Trimming removed 1 base at V and 8 bases at J, with 5 bases between. CDR3: CASSQGPEAFF. The CDR3 nucleotides are TGTGCCAGCAGCCAAGGGCCCGAAGCTTTCTTT.

The chain recombines TRBV18 with TRBJ2-3; unclear D gene. Germline V gives CDR1 KGHSH, CDR2 LQKENI. V was shortened by 2 bases and J by 3 bases, with 9 bases between the two germline ends. The CDR3 totals 14 residues. The CDR3 DNA reads as TGTGCCAGCTCACCAAATACCGAGACAGATACGCAGTATTTT. Its translation: CASSPNTETDTQYF.

The gene calls are TRBV15 and TRBJ1-6; D unresolved. Germline V gene lookup returns CDR1 LNHNV and CDR2 YYDKDF (reference sequence). Trimming took 0 bases from V and 7 from J, leaving 16 bases between them. The CDR3 loop spans 17 amino acids. The CDR3 DNA follows: TGTGCCACCAGCAGAGATCCCATCGGGTTTGACAATTCACCCCTCCACTTT. Amino acid sequence: CATSRDPIGFDNSPLHF.

Considering frequency, this clone is medium-sized (0.01 to 0.1%). The chain uses TRBV9 and TRBJ2-5; the match to TRBD2 covers 8 bases. The CDR3 consists of 14 residues. Per germline, CDR1 SGDLS and CDR2 YYNGEE. Trimming cost V 3 bases and J 7 bases; bases outside gene matches: 8. The CDR3 loop reads CASSANSAGGTQYF. In nucleotides, the CDR3 is TGTGCCAGCAGCGCGAACAGCGCGGGGGGGACCCAGTACTTC.

The V call is TRBV5-6, the J call TRBJ1-2, with a weak D call TRBD1 (6 bases). Looked up from germline, CDR1 is SGHDT and CDR2 is YYEEEE. Trimming took 4 bases from V and 8 from J, leaving 12 bases between them. CDR3 length equals 12 residues. In nucleotides, the CDR3 is TGTGCCAGCAGCCAGGGGAAACGAGGCTACACCTTC. It yields the protein CASSQGKRGYTF.

The V call is TRBV7-6, the J call TRBJ2-1, with 7 bases aligning to TRBD2. Trimming at V came to 5 bases and at J to 2 bases, leaving 6 bases not matched to a gene. Germline-derived CDR1 and CDR2 are SGHVS and FNYEAQ. The CDR3 totals 15 residues. Written as DNA, the CDR3 is TGTGCCAGCAGCATCTTGGCGGGGGCCTACAATGAGCAGTTCTTC. Residues: CASSILAGAYNEQFF.

The chain recombines TRBV19 with TRBJ1-1; 7 positions agree with TRBD1. This CDR3 has 14 residues. V was pared by 6 bases and J by 1 base, with 5 bases of the junction left unmatched. The germline V gene encodes CDR1 LNHDA and CDR2 SQIVND (reference sequence). CDR3 coding DNA: TGTGCCAGTAGCCTACAGGGGCAGAACACTGAAGCTTTCTTT. It encodes CASSLQGQNTEAFF.

The J gene is TRBJ2-3, the V gene TRBV7-4, with TRBD2 identical over 8 bases. Per germline, CDR1 SGHVT and CDR2 SQSDAQ. With V trimmed by 2 bases and J by 5 bases, 18 bases remained unmatched. CDR3 length: 19 amino acids. The CDR3 loop is CASSLRAAGVQQSRDTQYF. CDR3 nucleotides: TGTGCCAGCAGCTTAAGGGCAGCGGGAGTCCAGCAAAGTCGAGATACGCAGTATTTT.

This chain connects TRBV6-1 to TRBJ1-1; tentative D call: TRBD1 (5 bases). This CDR3 region has 12 residues. Per the germline V gene, CDR1 is MNHNS and CDR2 is SASEGT. V lost 3 bases and J lost 7, with 9 bases in between. CDR3 region: CASSEGGFEAFF. The DNA of the CDR3 is TGTGCCAGCAGTGAGGGGGGGTTTGAAGCTTTCTTT.

The CDR3 spells CASSVATSTPRDEKLFF. CDR3 nucleotides: TGTGCCAGCAGCGTAGCTACGTCGACCCCCCGGGATGAAAAACTGTTTTTT. The V gene is TRBV9, the J gene TRBJ1-4; D ambiguous. The germline CDR1 and CDR2 sequences are SGDLS and YYNGEE. Trimming cost V 0 bases and J 6 bases, with 18 bases left between them. CDR3 size: 17 residues.

The CDR3, as DNA: TGCGCCAGCAGCCAAGATATGTCGGGGGGCGGGAACACCATATATTTT. Its protein is CASSQDMSGGGNTIYF. This chain uses TRBV4-3 with TRBJ1-3; possibly TRBD1 for D (6 bases). Germline CDR1 and CDR2: LGHNA and YSLEER. The V end was cut by 0 bases, the J end by 7 bases, with 16 bases between. The CDR3 length is 16 residues.

This chain uses TRBV5-1 with TRBJ1-1; D unresolved. V was cut by 1 base and J by 0 bases, with 7 bases left in between. Per germline, CDR1 SGHRS and CDR2 YFSETQ. The CDR3 extends over 14 amino acids. CDR3 bases: TGCGCCAGCAGCTTGCAGGTCATGAACACTGAAGCTTTCTTT. Translated: CASSLQVMNTEAFF.

The genes are TRBV11-2 and TRBJ2-5, with D maybe TRBD1 (6 bases). The CDR3 is 15 amino acids. Germline loops: CDR1 SGHAT, CDR2 FQNNGV. V lost 3 bases and J 2 bases, leaving 13 bases between the germline ends. For the CDR3, the DNA is TGTGCCAGCAGCTTTGGGGGCTGGAAGCAAGAGACCCAGTACTTC. The encoded protein is CASSFGGWKQETQYF.

The gene calls are TRBV13 and TRBJ1-1, with TRBD1 identical over 7 bases. The germline V gene encodes CDR1 PRHDT and CDR2 FYEKMQ (reference sequence). There are 14 residues in the CDR3. Trimming took 4 bases from V and 1 from J; bases not matched to a gene: 3. The CDR3 DNA is TGTGCCAGCAGCTCGGACAGGAGGAACACTGAAGCTTTCTTT. This codes for CASSSDRRNTEAFF.

The chain recombines TRBV15 with TRBJ1-6, with D possibly matching TRBD1 (5 bases). In germline, CDR1 is LNHNV, CDR2 YYDKDF (reference sequence). V was trimmed by 0 bases and J by 7 bases, leaving 19 bases between them. The CDR3 is 18 residues long. CDR3 sequence: CATSRDLREPGENSPLHF. CDR3 DNA sequence: TGTGCCACCAGCAGAGATCTGAGGGAGCCGGGGGAAAATTCACCCCTCCACTTT.

This chain uses TRBV28 with TRBJ2-6; 12 bases line up with TRBD1. Germline values: CDR1 MDHEN, CDR2 SYDVKM. The CDR3 is 17 residues long. Trimming removed 11 bases from V and 2 bases from J; junction bases left unmatched: 10. CDR3 protein: CAASPGQGATGANVLTF. The CDR3 region has the DNA TGTGCCGCATCCCCGGGACAGGGGGCAACTGGGGCCAACGTCCTGACTTTC.

The chain links TRBV19 to TRBJ2-1; 9 bases line up with TRBD2. From germline, CDR1 is LNHDA and CDR2 SQIVND (reference sequence). V shed 0 bases and J 0 bases; nucleotides not matched to a gene: 9. The CDR3 is 19 amino acids. The CDR3 bases are TGTGCCAGTAGTATAGATGGTCCTAGCGGGGTGAGCTCCTACAATGAGCAGTTCTTC. Translation: CASSIDGPSGVSSYNEQFF.

The chain joins TRBV4-1 to TRBJ2-1, with D maybe TRBD1 (5 bases). Germline lookup yields CDR1 MGHRA and CDR2 YSYEKL. Trimming took off 0 bases at V and 10 bases at J, with 16 bases between the two ends. This CDR3 comprises 15 residues. CDR3 loop: CASSQDLAGMVEQFF. The DNA for the CDR3 is TGCGCCAGCAGCCAAGATCTTGCAGGGATGGTCGAGCAGTTCTTC.

This chain joins TRBV28 and TRBJ1-5, with 7 bases fitting TRBD1. This CDR3 spans 16 amino acids. The germline CDR1 and CDR2 sequences are MDHEN and SYDVKM. J was trimmed by 3 bases and V by 3 bases; bases with no gene match: 8. CDR3 nucleotide sequence: TGTGCCAGCAGTTTCCTTAGACAGGGCCTCAATCAGCCCCAGCATTTT. Its protein product is CASSFLRQGLNQPQHF.

The chain couples TRBV28 to TRBJ1-5; possible D gene TRBD1, 5 bases. Per germline, CDR1 MDHEN and CDR2 SYDVKM. Trimming removed 2 bases from V and 8 bases from J, with 13 bases in between. The CDR3 has 14 residues. The CDR3 DNA follows: TGTGCCAGCAGTTTACGAGCAGGGTGGGAGCCCCAGCATTTT. The encoded protein is CASSLRAGWEPQHF.